The T cell receptor beta chain under discussion was sequenced for a study of T cell therapy after organ transplantation. Study overall: Patients received a median of 1.92 x 10^8 CMV-specific T cells over 2 to 6 infusions. Regarding the study as a whole: Post-therapy CD8 clonality change correlated inversely with pretherapy clonality.

Of note for this clone: Its matching antigen is unknown.

This CDR3 spans 11 amino acids. Looked up from germline, CDR1 is MNHNS and CDR2 is SASEGT. The ends were cut back, 8 bases at V and 7 bases at J, with 6 bases in the middle. The time point here: 20-29 weeks after completion of therapy. These patients had received solid-organ transplants and had drug-resistant or recurrent cytomegalovirus. Sequenced by immunoSEQ multiplex PCR; TCRdb stores in-frame clones only, minus some. The profile shows some 1,500 clones, about 73% of them singletons. J is TRBJ1-6 and V is TRBV6-1; D not resolved. The sequencing used CD8+ T cells from blood, collected after autologous CMV-specific T cell therapy. This receptor was obtained from a human patient who had received a solid organ transplant and had CMV disease. The T cells may partly be graft donor cells. In DNA, the CDR3 is TGTGCCAGCGGGGAAAATTCACCCCTCCACTTT. Translating gives CASGENSPLHF.